These 31 T cell receptor beta chains came from one sample sequenced in a study of CXCR3-negative and CXCR3-positive naive CD8 T cells. All TRB cDNA libraries came from 5' RACE performed with UMI labels. Each CDR3 protein gets one entry in TCRdb, which reprocessed the 5' RACE reads and gives no DNA. The table counts fewer than 80,000 distinct CDR3 sequences; about 4.4% lies in the top ten. Source material: naive CXCR3- CD8+ T cells from blood. Subset in this sample: CD45RO-CCR7+CD27+CD95- naive CD8+ T cells lacking CXCR3 (TNR3-). These receptors were obtained from a human donor in good health. Some clones in this sample may be carry-over from other donors' samples.

V and J are TRBV5-1 and TRBJ2-2. The germline gives CDR1 SGHRS, CDR2 YFSETQ. The CDR3 is 14 residues long. The CDR3: CASRLELNTGELFF.

The chain carries TRBV4-3 and TRBJ1-2. CDR1 is LGHNA and CDR2 is YSLEER in the germline V gene. The CDR3 is 17 amino acids. The CDR3: CASSQELGIEGFYGYTF.

The rearrangement links TRBV14 to TRBJ1-1. CDR1 is SGHDN, CDR2 FVKESK, per germline. CDR3 size: 12 residues. CDR3 in amino acids: CASSLHNTEAFF.

The chain has TRBV4-3 and TRBJ1-5. The CDR3 runs 15 residues. CDR1 is LGHNA, CDR2 YSLEER, per germline. The CDR3 here is CASSQEGGGGQPQHF.

The chain couples TRBV7-9 to TRBJ2-5; TCRdb picks TRBD1, but there is no DNA to check that call. CDR1 SEHNR and CDR2 FQNEAQ come from the germline V gene (reference sequence). The CDR3 spans 16 residues. CDR3 sequence: CASSLAGQGLRETQYF.

The chain recombines TRBV4-1 with TRBJ1-1. CDR3 length equals 14 residues. CDR1 and CDR2 from the germline V gene are MGHRA and YSYEKL. The CDR3 sequence: CASSQDIRANEAFF.

The chain combines TRBV21-1 with TRBJ1-2. TRBV21-1 is annotated as a pseudogene. The CDR3 is made up of 16 amino acids. The chain's CDR3 is CASSYRSTSPTYGYTF.

The chain carries TRBV5-5 and TRBJ2-5; TCRdb returns TRBD1, unconfirmable since there is no DNA. This CDR3 is built from 15 residues. From germline, CDR1 is SGHKS and CDR2 YYEKEE (reference sequence). This chain's CDR3 is CASSLFWGARETQYF.

CDR3: CASRRTQGANQPQHF. J is TRBJ1-5 and V is TRBV6-1; TCRdb names TRBD1, which stays unverified in the absence of DNA. CDR1 and CDR2 (germline): MNHNS, SASEGT. The CDR3 loop spans 15 amino acids.

The chain couples TRBV12-3 or TRBV12-4 to TRBJ2-2; the TRBD2 assignment by TCRdb is unverifiable without DNA. This CDR3 has 15 amino acids. CDR3 protein: CASSLRAGNTGELFF.

This sequence joins TRBV20-1 and TRBJ2-7; TCRdb's D call of TRBD2 is untestable without DNA. The CDR3 covers 16 residues. Germline CDR1 is DFQATT and CDR2 is SNEGSKA (reference sequence). Here the CDR3 reads CSASPLLAGTSYEQYF.

The gene calls are TRBV5-5 and TRBJ1-6; the TRBD1 assignment by TCRdb is unverifiable without DNA. CDR1 is SGHKS, CDR2 YYEKEE, per germline (reference sequence). The CDR3 is made up of 15 amino acids. The CDR3 spells CASSWEGFTNSPLHF. Variable domain in full (rest from reference TRBV5-5 and TRBJ1-6): DAGVTQSPTHLIKTRGQQVTLRCSPISGHKSVSWYQQVLGQGPQFIFQYYEKEERGRGNFPDRFSARQFPNYSSELNVNALLLGDSALYLCASSWEGFTNSPLHFGNGTRLTVT.

The genes are TRBV29-1 and TRBJ2-7; TCRdb's D call of TRBD1 is untestable without DNA. CDR1 is SQVTM, CDR2 ANQGSEA, per germline. The CDR3 sequence is 11 residues long. The CDR3 reads CSVGDGYEQYF.

The V and J genes are TRBV2 and TRBJ2-6. The length of the CDR3 is 16 residues. Germline-derived CDR1 and CDR2 are SNHLY and FYNNEI. CDR3 amino acids: CASYTDRSRGVNVLTF. The full variable domain, rest sourced from reference TRBV2 and TRBJ2-6, is EPEVTQTPSHQVTQMGQEVILRCVPISNHLYFYWYRQILGQKVEFLVSFYNNEISEKSEIFDDQFSVERPDGSNFTLKIRSTKLEDSAMYFCASYTDRSRGVNVLTFGAGSRLTVL.

The rearrangement links TRBV3-1 to TRBJ2-7. Germline values: CDR1 LGHDT, CDR2 YNNKEL (reference sequence). The CDR3 runs to 14 residues. CDR3 loop: CASSQDNLIYEQYF.

The V and J genes are TRBV6-2 or TRBV6-3 and TRBJ2-7. Germline V CDR1 and CDR2: MNHEY, SVGEGT. The CDR3 consists of 16 residues. This CDR3 is CASSRTGEAILDEQYF.

This chain links TRBV19 with TRBJ2-1. Germline-derived CDR1 and CDR2 are LNHDA and SQIVND (reference sequence). The CDR3 covers 13 residues. The CDR3: CASTVGWDNEQFF.

The chain is built from TRBV28 and TRBJ2-1; TCRdb proposes TRBD2, but this gene call is untestable without DNA. The CDR3 sequence is 13 residues long. CDR1 is MDHEN and CDR2 is SYDVKM in the germline V gene. CDR3 in amino acids: CASHPRTSYEQFF.

The chain links TRBV3-1 to TRBJ2-1; the D call from TCRdb, TRBD2, cannot be confirmed without DNA. The germline V gene has CDR1 LGHDT and CDR2 YNNKEL (reference sequence). The CDR3 is 16 residues long. CDR3 loop: CASSQEFLVVYNEQFF.

This chain uses TRBV7-6 with TRBJ2-2. The CDR3 is 13 residues long. CDR1 is SGHVS, CDR2 FNYEAQ, per germline. The CDR3 loop is CASSLEISGELFF.

V gene TRBV14 combines with J gene TRBJ1-2; TCRdb proposes TRBD1, but this gene call is untestable without DNA. The CDR3 contains 16 residues. CDR1 and CDR2 (germline): SGHDN, FVKESK. CDR3: CASSQGRQGPFYGYTF.

This chain uses TRBV13 with TRBJ2-7; TCRdb's D call, TRBD2, is unchecked because there is no DNA. The V gene's germline CDR1 is PRHDT and CDR2 FYEKMQ (reference sequence). The CDR3 has 16 residues. This CDR3 is CASSSGTSGGEYEQYF.

The chain joins TRBV12-3 or TRBV12-4 to TRBJ1-2. The CDR3 extends over 14 amino acids. This chain's CDR3 is CASSYGEPVYGYTF.

The CDR3 region is CSAREHLYGSYNEQFF. The chain links TRBV20-1 to TRBJ2-1. Per germline, CDR1 DFQATT and CDR2 SNEGSKA (reference sequence). The CDR3 covers 16 residues.

The chain uses TRBV29-1 and TRBJ2-3. CDR1 is SQVTM and CDR2 is ANQGSEA in the germline V gene. The CDR3 length is 12 residues. The CDR3 protein is CSVDLELDTQYF.

V usage is TRBV3-1 and J usage is TRBJ1-1; there is no DNA to check the TCRdb D call of TRBD1. The CDR3 is 17 residues long. The germline V gene has CDR1 LGHDT and CDR2 YNNKEL (reference sequence). This chain's CDR3 is CASGRMGQGLTNTEAFF.

The chain combines TRBV10-3 with TRBJ2-7; TCRdb's D gene call, TRBD1, goes unchecked for lack of DNA. This CDR3 contains 14 residues. Germline loops: CDR1 ENHRY, CDR2 SYGVKD. Here the CDR3 reads CAISVGDRAYEQYF.

The chain couples TRBV20-1 to TRBJ1-4; TCRdb outputs TRBD1, but without DNA this stays unchecked. This CDR3 region has 15 residues. Germline assignment: CDR1 DFQATT and CDR2 SNEGSKA (reference sequence). CDR3 region: CSARVRGGGNEKLFF.

The genes are TRBV7-9 and TRBJ1-2; the TRBD1 assignment by TCRdb is unverifiable without DNA. Germline V gives CDR1 SEHNR, CDR2 FQNEAQ (reference sequence). The CDR3 spans 14 residues. Here the CDR3 reads CASSRGQVNYGYTF.

The chain combines TRBV20-1 with TRBJ2-1; lacking DNA, the TRBD1 call made by TCRdb goes unchecked. Germline V lookup: CDR1 DFQATT, CDR2 SNEGSKA (reference sequence). CDR3 length: 13 amino acids. The CDR3 spells CSARGGGGNEQFF.

The chain employs TRBV7-2 and TRBJ2-2. The germline gives CDR1 SGHTA, CDR2 FQGNSA. This CDR3 comprises 14 residues. CDR3 region: CASSLKGYTGELFF.